There are many counts of the clone carrying this T cell receptor (beta chain). The CDR3 covers 15 residues. V trimming: 2 bases; J trimming: 8 bases; junction bases outside the gene matches: 6. Germline V CDR1 and CDR2: KGHDR, SFDVKD. This entry comes from a study of T-cell reconstitution after alpha-beta-depleted transplantation in children. A library of TCRbeta sequences, prepared with unique molecular identifiers, was generated. From the PCR reads, TCRdb called clonotypes with MiXCR, one entry per CDR3 protein. The profile shows approximately 350,000 distinct CDR3 sequences, 9% to 12% of them singletons.

The sequences come from PBMCs from the stem cell graft donor, collected from the stem cell graft. This receptor was identified in a human donor who donated a stem cell graft to a child with acute lymphoblastic leukemia. This chain links TRBV24-1 with TRBJ2-1, with 9 bases fitting TRBD1. CDR3 in DNA: TGTGCCACCAGTGATTCCGGGACAGGGATCGATGAGCAGTTCTTC. Translation: CATSDSGTGIDEQFF.